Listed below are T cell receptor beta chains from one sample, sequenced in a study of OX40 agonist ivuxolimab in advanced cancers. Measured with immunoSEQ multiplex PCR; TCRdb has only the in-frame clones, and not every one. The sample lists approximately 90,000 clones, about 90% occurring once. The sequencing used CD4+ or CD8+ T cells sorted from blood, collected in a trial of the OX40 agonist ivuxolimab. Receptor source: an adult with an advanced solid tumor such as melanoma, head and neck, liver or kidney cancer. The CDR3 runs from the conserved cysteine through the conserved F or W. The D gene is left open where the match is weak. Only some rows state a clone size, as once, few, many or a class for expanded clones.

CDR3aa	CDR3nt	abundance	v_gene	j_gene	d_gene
CAGLAGRNEQFF	TGTGCCGGACTAGCGGGAAGGAATGAGCAGTTCTTC	NA	TRBV5-6	TRBJ2-1	TRBD2
CAWSVSANYGYTF	TGTGCCTGGAGTGTCTCAGCTAACTATGGCTACACCTTC	NA	TRBV30	TRBJ1-2	NA
CASRDRTYEQYF	TGTGCCAGCAGGGACAGAACTTACGAGCAGTACTTC	NA	TRBV28	TRBJ2-7	NA
CASSPGDRLYEQYF	TGTGCCAGCAGCCCGGGGGACAGGCTCTACGAGCAGTACTTC	NA	TRBV7-9	TRBJ2-7	TRBD1
CASGFSKETQYF	TGTGCTAGTGGTTTCTCGAAAGAGACCCAGTACTTC	NA	TRBV12-5	TRBJ2-5	NA
CAISDLDRGGYEQYF	TGTGCCATCAGTGACCTGGACAGGGGAGGGTACGAGCAGTACTTC	once	TRBV10-3	TRBJ2-7	TRBD1
CASSQGTFTGELFF	TGTGCCAGCAGCCAAGGGACTTTTACCGGGGAGCTGTTTTTT	once	TRBV14	TRBJ2-2	NA
CASSPGANTGELFF	TGCGCCAGCAGCCCAGGGGCGAACACCGGGGAGCTGTTTTTT	NA	TRBV4-1	TRBJ2-2	NA
CASSEAQSRAPTGNTIYF	TGTGCCAGCAGTGAAGCGCAGTCCCGGGCCCCCACAGGGAACACCATATATTTT	NA	TRBV6-1	TRBJ1-3	NA
CASSELGRGPYNEQFF	TGTGCCAGCAGTGAATTGGGCAGGGGCCCTTACAATGAGCAGTTCTTC	NA	TRBV25-1	TRBJ2-1	NA
CASSLTAAYGYTF	TGTGCCAGCAGCTTAACGGCAGCCTATGGCTACACCTTC	NA	TRBV11-2	TRBJ1-2	NA
CATQGAGNEQFF	TGTGCCACGCAGGGGGCGGGGAATGAGCAGTTCTTC	NA	TRBV10-3	TRBJ2-1	TRBD1
CANIGQGLTEAFF	TGTGCCAACATAGGACAGGGGCTTACTGAAGCTTTCTTT	NA	TRBV2	TRBJ1-1	TRBD1
CASSFSVETQYF	TGTGCCAGCAGCTTCAGTGTGGAGACCCAGTACTTC	NA	TRBV4-2	TRBJ2-5	NA
CASTGLAPPEAGTGELFF	TGTGCCAGCACGGGACTAGCGCCCCCCGAAGCGGGGACCGGGGAGCTGTTTTTT	NA	TRBV19	TRBJ2-2	TRBD2
CASSYGPNTEAFF	TGTGCCAGCAGTTACGGACCGAACACTGAAGCTTTCTTT	once	TRBV6-5	TRBJ1-1	NA
CASSEAADTIYGYTF	TGTGCCAGCAGTGAAGCTGCGGACACCATCTATGGCTACACCTTC	NA	TRBV6-1	TRBJ1-2	NA
CASSFSTNTGELFF	TGTGCCAGCAGCTTCAGCACAAACACCGGGGAGCTGTTTTTT	NA	TRBV7-3	TRBJ2-2	NA
CASSPSSVSNEKLFF	TGCGCCAGCAGCCCTTCTTCGGTATCTAATGAAAAACTGTTTTTT	NA	TRBV4-1	TRBJ1-4	NA
CSAHYNEQFF	TGCAGTGCCCACTACAATGAGCAGTTCTTC	once	TRBV20-1	TRBJ2-1	NA
CASSPLKGGTHGYTF	TGCGCCAGCAGCCCCTTGAAAGGAGGTACCCATGGCTACACCTTC	NA	TRBV4-1	TRBJ1-2	NA
CASSFERGQLYEQYF	TGTGCCAGCAGCTTCGAACGGGGACAGTTGTACGAGCAGTACTTC	NA	TRBV11-2	TRBJ2-7	TRBD1
CASSPVDRGPYEQYF	TGTGCCAGCAGCCCCGTTGACAGGGGGCCCTACGAGCAGTACTTC	NA	TRBV7-9	TRBJ2-7	TRBD1
CASSGSRSDTQYF	TGCGCCAGCAGTGGGTCCAGGTCAGATACGCAGTATTTT	NA	TRBV10-1	TRBJ2-3	NA
CASSFTGLAGNEQFF	TGTGCCAGCAGCTTTACGGGACTAGCGGGTAATGAGCAGTTCTTC	NA	TRBV28	TRBJ2-1	TRBD2
CASSVVSVTDTQYF	TGTGCCAGCAGCGTAGTGTCTGTCACAGATACGCAGTATTTT	NA	TRBV9	TRBJ2-3	NA
CASSPRAGGDYGYTF	TGTGCCAGCAGCCCTCGGGCAGGGGGAGACTATGGCTACACCTTC	NA	TRBV9	TRBJ1-2	TRBD1
CASSASGTVGEKLFF	TGTGCCAGCAGCGCATCCGGGACAGTGGGGGAAAAACTGTTTTTT	NA	TRBV7-9	TRBJ1-4	TRBD1
CASSLPGGGYDEQFF	TGCGCCAGCAGCTTGCCGGGAGGGGGATACGATGAGCAGTTCTTC	NA	TRBV5-1	TRBJ2-1	TRBD2
CASSKNPGRCYEQYF	TGTGCCAGCAGCAAAAATCCAGGGCGATGCTACGAGCAGTACTTC	NA	TRBV21-1	TRBJ2-7	NA
CASSEIGREGLRHYEQYF	TGCGCCAGCAGTGAAATCGGGCGGGAGGGCCTCCGCCACTACGAGCAGTACTTC	NA	TRBV10-2	TRBJ2-7	TRBD2
CASSFPAGELFF	TGTGCCAGCAGCTTCCCGGCCGGGGAGCTGTTTTTT	NA	TRBV5-6	TRBJ2-2	NA
CASSLQVNTEAFF	TGTGCCAGCAGCTTACAAGTGAACACTGAAGCTTTCTTT	NA	TRBV7-9	TRBJ1-1	NA
CASSLGVGETQYF	TGTGCCAGCAGCTTAGGGGTGGGGGAGACCCAGTACTTC	NA	TRBV7-3	TRBJ2-5	NA
CASSRQGELDEQFF	TGTGCCAGCAGCCGCCAGGGAGAACTGGATGAGCAGTTCTTC	NA	TRBV7-3	TRBJ2-1	NA
CAINTGGLNTGELFF	TGTGCCATCAACACAGGGGGTCTGAACACCGGGGAGCTGTTTTTT	NA	TRBV10-3	TRBJ2-2	TRBD1
CASSGQHYSNQPQHF	TGTGCCAGCAGTGGACAGCATTATAGCAATCAGCCCCAGCATTTT	NA	TRBV6-1	TRBJ1-5	NA
CAWSVGQGNIQYF	TGTGCCTGGAGTGTAGGACAGGGTAACATTCAGTACTTC	NA	TRBV30	TRBJ2-4	TRBD1
CASSPSQRTEAFF	TGTGCCAGCAGCCCCTCCCAGCGTACTGAAGCTTTCTTT	NA	TRBV7-9	TRBJ1-1	NA
CAISESWAGERGEQFF	TGTGCCATCAGTGAGAGCTGGGCAGGGGAGAGGGGTGAGCAGTTCTTC	NA	TRBV10-3	TRBJ2-1	NA
CASSIGGGDGGYTF	TGTGCCAGTAGTATCGGAGGGGGTGATGGTGGCTACACCTTC	NA	TRBV19	TRBJ1-2	NA
CAISGYYEQYF	TGTGCCATCAGTGGTTATTACGAGCAGTACTTC	once	TRBV10-3	TRBJ2-7	NA
CASSRGALYEQYF	TGTGCCAGCTCCAGGGGCGCCCTCTACGAGCAGTACTTC	NA	TRBV2	TRBJ2-7	NA